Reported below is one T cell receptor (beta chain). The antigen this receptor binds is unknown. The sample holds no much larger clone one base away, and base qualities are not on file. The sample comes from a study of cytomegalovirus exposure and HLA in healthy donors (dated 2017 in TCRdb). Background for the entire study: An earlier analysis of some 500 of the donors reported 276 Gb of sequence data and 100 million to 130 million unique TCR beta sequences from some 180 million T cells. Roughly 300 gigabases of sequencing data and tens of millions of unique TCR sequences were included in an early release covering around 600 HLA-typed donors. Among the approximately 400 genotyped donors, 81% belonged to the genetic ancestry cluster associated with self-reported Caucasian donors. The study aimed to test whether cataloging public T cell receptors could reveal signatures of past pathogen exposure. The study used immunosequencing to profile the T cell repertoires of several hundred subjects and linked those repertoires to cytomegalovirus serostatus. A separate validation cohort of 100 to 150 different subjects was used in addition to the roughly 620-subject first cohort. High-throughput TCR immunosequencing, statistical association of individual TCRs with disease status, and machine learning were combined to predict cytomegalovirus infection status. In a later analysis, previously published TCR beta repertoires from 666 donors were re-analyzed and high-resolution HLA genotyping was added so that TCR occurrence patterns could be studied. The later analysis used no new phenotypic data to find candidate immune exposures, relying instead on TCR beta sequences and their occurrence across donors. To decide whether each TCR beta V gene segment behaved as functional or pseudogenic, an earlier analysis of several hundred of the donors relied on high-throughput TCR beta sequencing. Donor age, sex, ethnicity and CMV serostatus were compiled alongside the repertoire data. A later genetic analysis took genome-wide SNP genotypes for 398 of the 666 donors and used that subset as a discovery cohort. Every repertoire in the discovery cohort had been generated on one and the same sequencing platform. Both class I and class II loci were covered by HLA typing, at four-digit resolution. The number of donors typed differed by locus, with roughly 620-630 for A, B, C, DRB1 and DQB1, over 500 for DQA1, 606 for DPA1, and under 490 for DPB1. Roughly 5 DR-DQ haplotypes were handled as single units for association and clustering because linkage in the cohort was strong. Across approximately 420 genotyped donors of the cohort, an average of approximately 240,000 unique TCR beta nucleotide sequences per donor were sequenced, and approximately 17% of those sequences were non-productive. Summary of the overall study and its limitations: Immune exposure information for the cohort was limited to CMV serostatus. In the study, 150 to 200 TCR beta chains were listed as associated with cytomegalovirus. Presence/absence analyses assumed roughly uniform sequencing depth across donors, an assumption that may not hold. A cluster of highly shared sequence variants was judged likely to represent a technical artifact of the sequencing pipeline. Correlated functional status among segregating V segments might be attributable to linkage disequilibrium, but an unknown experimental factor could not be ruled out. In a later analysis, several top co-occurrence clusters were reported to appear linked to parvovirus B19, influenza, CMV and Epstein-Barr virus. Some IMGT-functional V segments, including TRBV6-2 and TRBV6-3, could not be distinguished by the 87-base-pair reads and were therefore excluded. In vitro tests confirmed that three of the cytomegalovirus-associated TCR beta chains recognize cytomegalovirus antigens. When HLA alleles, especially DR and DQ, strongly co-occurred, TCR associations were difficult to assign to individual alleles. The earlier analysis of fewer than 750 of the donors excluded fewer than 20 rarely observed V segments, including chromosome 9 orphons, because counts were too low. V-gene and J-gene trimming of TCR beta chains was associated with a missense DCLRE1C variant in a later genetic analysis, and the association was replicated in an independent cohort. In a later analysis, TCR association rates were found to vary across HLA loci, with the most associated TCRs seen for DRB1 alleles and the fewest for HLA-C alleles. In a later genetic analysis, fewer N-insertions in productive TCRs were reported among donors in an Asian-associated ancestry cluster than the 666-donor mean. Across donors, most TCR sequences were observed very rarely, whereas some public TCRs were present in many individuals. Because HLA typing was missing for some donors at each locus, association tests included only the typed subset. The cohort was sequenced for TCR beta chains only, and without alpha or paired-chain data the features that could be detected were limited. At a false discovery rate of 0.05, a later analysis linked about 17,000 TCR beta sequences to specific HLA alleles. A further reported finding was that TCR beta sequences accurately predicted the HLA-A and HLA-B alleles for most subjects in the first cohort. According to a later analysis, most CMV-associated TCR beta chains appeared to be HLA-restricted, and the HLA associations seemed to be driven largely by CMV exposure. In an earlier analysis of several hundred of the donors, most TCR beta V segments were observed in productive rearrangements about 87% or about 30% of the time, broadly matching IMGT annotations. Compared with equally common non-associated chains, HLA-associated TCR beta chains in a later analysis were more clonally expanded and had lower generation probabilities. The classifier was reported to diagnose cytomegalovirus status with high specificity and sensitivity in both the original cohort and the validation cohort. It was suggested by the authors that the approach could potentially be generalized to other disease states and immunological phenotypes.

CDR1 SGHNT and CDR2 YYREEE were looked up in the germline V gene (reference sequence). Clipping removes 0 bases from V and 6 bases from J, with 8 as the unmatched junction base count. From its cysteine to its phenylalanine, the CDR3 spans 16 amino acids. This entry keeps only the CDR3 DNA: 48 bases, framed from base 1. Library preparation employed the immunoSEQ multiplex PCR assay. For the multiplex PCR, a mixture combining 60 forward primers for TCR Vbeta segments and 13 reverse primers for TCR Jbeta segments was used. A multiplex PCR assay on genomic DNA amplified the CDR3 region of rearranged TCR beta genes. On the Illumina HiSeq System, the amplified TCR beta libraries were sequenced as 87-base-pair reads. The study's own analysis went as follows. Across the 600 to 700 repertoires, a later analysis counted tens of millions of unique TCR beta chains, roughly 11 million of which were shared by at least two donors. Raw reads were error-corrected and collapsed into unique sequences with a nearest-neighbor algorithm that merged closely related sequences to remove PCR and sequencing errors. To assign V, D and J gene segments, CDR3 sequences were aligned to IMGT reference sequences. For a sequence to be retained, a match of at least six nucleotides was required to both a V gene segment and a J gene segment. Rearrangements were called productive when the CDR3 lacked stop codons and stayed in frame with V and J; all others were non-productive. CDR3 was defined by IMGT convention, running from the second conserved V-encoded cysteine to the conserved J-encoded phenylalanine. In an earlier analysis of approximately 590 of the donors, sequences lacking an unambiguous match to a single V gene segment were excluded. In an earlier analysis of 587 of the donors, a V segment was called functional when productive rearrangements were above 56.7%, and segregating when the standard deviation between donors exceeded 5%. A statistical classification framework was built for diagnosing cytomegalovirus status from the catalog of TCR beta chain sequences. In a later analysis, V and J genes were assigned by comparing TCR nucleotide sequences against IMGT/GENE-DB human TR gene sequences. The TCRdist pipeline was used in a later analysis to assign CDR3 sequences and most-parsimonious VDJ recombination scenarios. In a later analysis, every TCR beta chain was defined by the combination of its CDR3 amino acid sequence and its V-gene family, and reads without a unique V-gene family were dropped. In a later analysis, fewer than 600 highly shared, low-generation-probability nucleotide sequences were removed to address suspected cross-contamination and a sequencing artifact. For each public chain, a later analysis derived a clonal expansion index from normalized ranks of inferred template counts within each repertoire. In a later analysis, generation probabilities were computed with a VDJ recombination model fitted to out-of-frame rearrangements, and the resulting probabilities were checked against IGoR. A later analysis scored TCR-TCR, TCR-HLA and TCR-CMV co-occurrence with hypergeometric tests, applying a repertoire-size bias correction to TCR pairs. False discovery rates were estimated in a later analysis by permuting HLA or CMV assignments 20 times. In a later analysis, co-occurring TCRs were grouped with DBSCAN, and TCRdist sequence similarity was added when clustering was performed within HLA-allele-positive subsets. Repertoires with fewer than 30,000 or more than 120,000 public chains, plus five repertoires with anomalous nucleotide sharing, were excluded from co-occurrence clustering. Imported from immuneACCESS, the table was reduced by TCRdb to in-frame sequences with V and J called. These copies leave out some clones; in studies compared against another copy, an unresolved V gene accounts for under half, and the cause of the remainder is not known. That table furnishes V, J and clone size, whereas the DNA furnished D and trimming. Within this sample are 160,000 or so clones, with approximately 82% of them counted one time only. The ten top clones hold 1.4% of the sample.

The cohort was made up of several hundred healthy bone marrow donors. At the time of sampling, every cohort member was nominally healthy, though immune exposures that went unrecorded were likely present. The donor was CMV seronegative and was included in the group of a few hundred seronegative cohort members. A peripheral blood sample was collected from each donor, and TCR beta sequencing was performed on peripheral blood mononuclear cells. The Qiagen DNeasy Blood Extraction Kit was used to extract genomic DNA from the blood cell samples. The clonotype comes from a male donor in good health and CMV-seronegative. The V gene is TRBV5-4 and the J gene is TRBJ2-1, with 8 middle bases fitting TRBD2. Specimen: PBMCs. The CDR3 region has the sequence CASSLDPGGISNEQFF. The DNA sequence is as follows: TGTGCCAGCAGCTTGGATCCGGGAGGGATAAGCAATGAGCAGTTCTTC.